These 21 T cell receptor beta chains were all obtained from the same sample, sequenced in a study of tumor-infiltrating lymphocytes in primary liver carcinoma (dated by TCRdb to between 2016 and 2019). The run used an Illumina HiSeq 2500. TCRbeta-specific cDNA was reverse-transcribed from 500 ng total RNA using a constant-region primer and ProtoScript II reverse transcriptase. Construction of the TCRbeta libraries relied on three nested rounds of multiplex PCR, following a slightly modified ARM-PCR procedure. Each of the first two PCR rounds ran for around 11 cycles using multiplex TRBV1-TRBV30 forward primers together with a Cbeta reverse primer. Clones were called with MiXCR by TCRdb after fastp trimmed the public reads at Q25, and only in-frame beta chains were retained. One record per CDR3 amino acid sequence lists the most common genes and DNA. The sample includes about 41,000 distinct CDR3 sequences, with around 66% observed a single time. Approximately 19% of the sample rests with the top ten.

Without any cell sorting, total RNA and DNA were extracted together from roughly 21-30 mg of bulk tissue using the AllPrep DNA/RNA mini kit. The specimen was liver tumor tissue from sampling region 2. The cell subset or site label on this specimen signifies: tumor region T2, inferior pole. These receptor sequences come from a man between 40 and 49 years old with primary liver carcinoma and hepatitis B virus infection.

The chain uses TRBV29-1 and TRBJ2-3; no reliable D call. From germline, CDR1 is SQVTM and CDR2 ANQGSEA. The CDR3 has 14 amino acids. Trimming cost V 5 bases and J 2 bases, with 14 bases left between them. CDR3 nucleotides: TGCAGCGTTAAAGCTGGAATGGACACAGATACGCAGTATTTT. Residues: CSVKAGMDTDTQYF.

With respect to this clonotype: A much more abundant neighbour one base away suggests this may be a read error. The chain joins TRBV11-2 to TRBJ2-7; unclear D gene. The CDR3 runs 15 residues. Germline lookup yields CDR1 SGHAT and CDR2 FQNNGV. CDR3 nucleotide sequence: TGTGTCAGCTGCTCCGGACGGCTATACGCGCGCGAGCAGTACTTC. Protein sequence: CVSCSGRLYAREQYF.

In regard to this clonotype: Because it lacks the conserved phenylalanine or tryptophan at the end, this CDR3 is likely a read error. The gene calls are TRBV14 and TRBJ2-1, with 8 nucleotides matching TRBD2. CDR1 is SGHDN and CDR2 is FVKESK in the germline V gene. The length of the CDR3 is 16 residues. This CDR3 reads CASSAVAGWVNNGQFL. Here the CDR3 DNA reads TGTGCCAGCAGCGCCGTAGCGGGATGGGTAAACAATGGGCAGTTCCTC.

In its sample, this clonotype was seen many times. This chain uses TRBV28 with TRBJ2-5; no clear D gene. Trimming cost V 6 bases and J 2 bases, with 10 bases left between them. Germline V gene lookup returns CDR1 MDHEN and CDR2 SYDVKM. This CDR3 region has 13 residues. Here the CDR3 reads CASRPTEQETQYF. CDR3 DNA: TGTGCCAGCAGGCCGACGGAACAAGAGACCCAGTACTTC.

On this clonotype itself: A junction end diverges from the germline sequence, so it may reflect a read error. The CDR3 spells CASSLGGLNTEVFF. Here the CDR3 DNA reads TGTGCCAGCAGTCTCGGGGGGTTGAACACTGAAGTTTTCTTT. V gene TRBV12-3 or TRBV12-4 combines with J gene TRBJ1-1; a weak D match, TRBD1 (5 bases). There are 14 residues in the CDR3.

This clonotype has just a few counts. This may be a read error: a much more frequent sequence differs by one nucleotide. This chain uses TRBV28 with TRBJ2-1, with D perhaps matching TRBD1 (6 bases). The CDR3 totals 12 residues. Trimming left V 3 bases short and J 16 bases short, with 16 bases between. Germline lookup yields CDR1 MDHEN and CDR2 SYDVKM. The CDR3 nucleotides read TGTGCCAGCAGTTTCCAAGGACAGAGGGATTTCTTC. This translates into CASSFQGQRDFF.

As concerns this clonotype: One end of the junction varies from germline; a read error may be responsible. V is TRBV6-5 and J is TRBJ2-1, with D maybe TRBD2 (5 bases). The CDR3 totals 14 residues. The germline V gene has CDR1 MNHEY and CDR2 SVGAGI. The CDR3 reads CTSSRLTDYNEQFF. In DNA form, the CDR3 reads TGTACCAGCAGTCGACTAACTGATTACAATGAGCAGTTCTTC.

Notes on this clonotype: The junction differs from germline at one of its ends, possibly a read error. The chain employs TRBV11-2 and TRBJ2-1, with D perhaps matching TRBD2 (5 bases). CDR1 and CDR2 from the germline V gene are SGHAT and FQNNGV. The CDR3 is 15 residues long. The CDR3 reads CASSLSEPLDNEQFF. Written as DNA, the CDR3 is TGTGCCAGCAGCCTTAGCGAGCCACTCGACAATGAGCAATTCTTC.

The J gene is TRBJ2-7, the V gene TRBV5-5; TRBD2 might be the D (6 bases). The germline V and J ends were trimmed by 0 bases and 8 bases, with 18 bases remaining between them. This CDR3 is built from 15 residues. Germline V lookup: CDR1 SGHKS, CDR2 YYEKEE (reference sequence). As DNA, the CDR3 is TGTGCCAGCAGCTTGGCTACTAGCCGGGGTTACAAGCAGTACTTC. Translating it yields CASSLATSRGYKQYF.

This clonotype occurred once. At one end, the junction sequence differs from germline, possibly due to a read error. The rearrangement links TRBV11-2 to TRBJ1-1, with D possibly being TRBD1 (5 bases). The CDR3 runs 16 residues. Germline loops: CDR1 SGHAT, CDR2 FQNNGV. The CDR3 here is CASSLDRRGVDTEAFF. CDR3 in DNA: TGTGCCAGCAGCTTAGATCGGAGAGGGGTTGACACTGAAGCTTTTTTT.

As concerns this clonotype: Because the CDR3 is missing its conserved closing phenylalanine or tryptophan, this is likely a read error. This rearrangement joins TRBV30 to TRBJ1-1; D ambiguous. Trimming took 0 bases from V and 5 from J, leaving 10 bases between them. The CDR3 is 13 amino acids. CDR1 is GTSNPN, CDR2 SVGIG, per germline (reference sequence). The DNA of the CDR3 is TGTGCCTGGAGTGTAAACAGAGGAACTGAAGCTTTCCTT. Translated: CAWSVNRGTEAFL.

In its sample, this clonotype is medium-sized. The CDR3 is CASSYDGTGSIGYTF. The DNA of the CDR3 is TGTGCCAGCAGTTACGACGGGACAGGGAGCATCGGCTACACCTTC. This chain uses TRBV6-5 with TRBJ1-2, with 9 nucleotides matching TRBD1. The CDR3 totals 15 residues. CDR1 is MNHEY, CDR2 SVGAGI, per germline. The V gene end was trimmed by 2 bases and the J gene end by 8 bases; junction bases not matched to a gene: 9.

On this clonotype: The CDR3 ends on some other residue instead of the conserved phenylalanine or tryptophan, so this is likely a read error. No DNA is shown, since the ends of the CDR3 on it are uncertain; the CDR3 is the one TCRdb lists. The chain is built from TRBV10-3 and TRBJ1-6; the listed D gene, TRBD1, was not tested against the DNA. The CDR3 totals 12 residues, both ends included. Germline V gene lookup returns CDR1 ENHRY and CDR2 SYGVKD. The CDR3 loop is CAISRGDSPLNL.

Concerning this clonotype itself: This CDR3 is missing its conserved last phenylalanine or tryptophan, likely due to a read error. The limits of the CDR3 on the DNA are not certain, so only TCRdb's listed CDR3 is given. The rearrangement joins TRBV11-2 to TRBJ2-7. The CDR3 contains 14 residues when both ends are counted. CDR1 and CDR2 (germline): SGHAT, FQNNGV. This CDR3 reads CASSFNRNSYEQHS.

The CDR3 spells CASSGSYFSYNEQFF. The DNA of the CDR3 is TGTGCCAGCAGTGGTTCCTATTTCTCCTACAATGAGCAGTTCTTC. V and J are TRBV6-1 and TRBJ2-1, with D hard to call. Trimming shortened V by 4 bases and J by 0 bases, and 10 bases separated the two germline ends. The CDR3 runs 15 residues. CDR1 MNHNS and CDR2 SASEGT come from the germline V gene.

About this clonotype itself: Since the CDR3 does not end with the conserved phenylalanine or tryptophan, this likely comes from a read error. V usage is TRBV5-6 and J usage is TRBJ2-5; 11 nucleotides match TRBD1. Per the germline V gene, CDR1 is SGHDT and CDR2 is YYEEEE. V lost 1 base, J lost 5 bases, and 4 bases stayed unmatched. The CDR3 spans 15 residues. DNA for the CDR3: TGTGCCAGCAGCTTGCCGGACAGGGGGCAGGAGACCCAGTACCTC. Its translation: CASSLPDRGQETQYL.

This clonotype has just one count. The gene calls are TRBV11-2 and TRBJ2-7; the D is unclear. Germline V gene sequence: CDR1 SGHAT, CDR2 FQNNGV. The CDR3 totals 15 residues. Trimming removed 2 bases from V and 5 bases from J, with 16 bases in between. The CDR3 DNA sequence: TGTGCCAGCAGCTTACGATTGACATTGGAAAACGAGCAGTACTTC. This sequence encodes CASSLRLTLENEQYF. Combining the CDR3 with reference TRBV11-2 and TRBJ2-7 gives the whole variable domain EAGVAQSPRYKIIEKRQSVAFWCNPISGHATLYWYQQILGQGPKLLIQFQNNGVVDDSQLPKDRFSAERLKGVDSTLKIQPAKLEDSAVYLCASSLRLTLENEQYFGPGTRLTVT.

This clonotype has a single count. A read error may explain this, as a much larger clone is one base away. The chain uses TRBV5-5 and TRBJ2-7, with D perhaps matching TRBD2 (5 bases). Germline V gives CDR1 SGHKS, CDR2 YYEKEE (reference sequence). The CDR3 is 13 residues long. CDR3 sequence: CASSSPTGYEQHF. As DNA, the CDR3 is TGTGCCAGCAGCTCACCAACGGGGTACGAGCAGCACTTC.

This clonotype was seen a single time. V gene TRBV4-2 combines with J gene TRBJ2-1; 10 positions agree with TRBD1. The CDR3 is 16 amino acids. Germline V CDR1 and CDR2: LGHNA, YNFKEQ. The J segment lost 8 bases and the V segment lost 10 bases, leaving 17 bases of the junction unmatched. DNA of the CDR3: TGTGCCATCAGTCACGCCGGGGGACAGGGGAACGATGAGCAGTTCTTC. It is translated as CAISHAGGQGNDEQFF.

This clonotype was detected only once. Germline and junction disagree at one end, which may indicate a read error. The chain uses TRBV6-6 and TRBJ2-7, with D tentatively TRBD2 (6 bases). Germline loops: CDR1 MNHNY, CDR2 SVGAGI (reference sequence). The CDR3 length is 12 residues. The CDR3 here is CAGSPGAGEQYF. The CDR3 coding sequence is TGTGCCGGCAGCCCCGGAGCGGGCGAGCAGTACTTT.

A remark on this clonotype: An end of the junction does not agree with germline; a read error may underlie this. V usage is TRBV6-5 and J usage is TRBJ2-7; the match to TRBD2 covers 9 bases. Per germline, CDR1 MNHEY and CDR2 SVGAGI. This CDR3 has 13 amino acids. The CDR3 sequence is CVSSSGLAYEKYF. DNA for the CDR3: TGTGTCAGCAGTTCCGGACTAGCGTACGAGAAGTACTTC.